This T cell receptor (beta chain) is drawn from a study of vaccination and CD4 T cells after COVID-19. Study at large: Convalescent patients had positive nasal swab PCR results for SARS-CoV-2. Disease was mild in fewer than 10 and severe in one. In the convalescent cohort, there were six males and four females, two of them Hispanic.

With the Oncomine TCR Beta short-read assay, DNA from cultured CD4+ T cells was sequenced. One entry per CDR3 protein, called by TCRdb with MiXCR from the PCR reads. The sample includes about 16,000 distinct CDR3 sequences, over 45% of them seen just once. A remark on this clonotype: Its antigen is not known.

Treatment here: roughly 11-day PBMC culture with coronavirus spike peptide pools or control peptides (ViraFEST assay). ViraFEST used peptide pools to expand antigen-specific T cells and subsequently sequenced their TCRs. This clonotype originated in a human donor who had recovered from COVID-19. Sequencing input: CD4+ T cells from blood, cultured in vitro.

CDR3 nucleotide sequence: TGCGCCAGCAGAACGGACAGGGCCTCCTATGGCTACACCTTC. Its translation: CASRTDRASYGYTF. V gene TRBV5-1 combines with J gene TRBJ1-2; TRBD1 matches 8 bases. Trimming removed 5 bases from V and 4 bases from J; junction bases left unmatched: 7. In germline, CDR1 is SGHRS, CDR2 YFSETQ. CDR3 length: 14 amino acids.